The rows below give T cell receptor beta chains drawn from one sample of a study of HIV-infected children after antiretroviral therapy interruption. TCRdb called the 3' RACE reads again in MiXCR, with one record for every CDR3 protein. The table lists approximately 95,000 distinct CDR3 sequences, roughly 6.4% of them singletons. Specimen: CD45RA+ CD4+ T cells from PBMCs, pooled from several time points, collected from a donor given antiretroviral therapy, either interrupted or continuous. These receptors came from a pool of human donors with HIV. The CDR3 runs from the conserved cysteine through the conserved F or W. A D gene is named only where the DNA matches it firmly. Clone size is given for some rows only: seen once, a few or many times, or a class if the clone is expanded.

clone_size j_call d_call v_call cdr3_nt cdr3_aa
few TRBJ2-7 NA TRBV4-2 TGTGCCAGCAGCCAAGATCGGAGGGATTGGTACGAGCAGTACTTC CASSQDRRDWYEQYF
few TRBJ1-2 NA TRBV20-1 TGCAGTGCACCAGGGGATGGGGTCTATGGCTACACCTTC CSAPGDGVYGYTF
NA TRBJ1-4 NA TRBV28 TGTGCCAGCAGTTTGGCTGCAACTAATGAAAAACTGTTTTTT CASSLAATNEKLFF
many TRBJ2-7 NA TRBV20-1 TGCAGTGCTCCAGGTTTGGGCAGAACCTACGAGCAGTACTTC CSAPGLGRTYEQYF
many TRBJ2-5 TRBD1 TRBV4-1 TGCGCCAGCAGCCAAGATCGGACAGGGAGGGAGACCCAGTACTTC CASSQDRTGRETQYF
many TRBJ1-6 NA TRBV5-5 TGTGCCAGCAGCTTGGCTGGTAGACAGAATAATTCACCCCTCCACTTT CASSLAGRQNNSPLHF
many TRBJ2-5 NA TRBV7-2 TGTGCCAGCAGCCGATCACTTGGGCCCGGAGAGACCCAGTACTTC CASSRSLGPGETQYF
many TRBJ2-3 TRBD2 TRBV12-3/TRBV12-4 TGTGCCAGCAGTTTACTTGCTGCCCCGGGGGGGATCAATACGCAGTATTTT CASSLLAAPGGINTQYF
many TRBJ1-3 TRBD1 TRBV5-1 TGCGCCAGCAGGGGAGGACAGGGAGGAAACACCATATATTTT CASRGGQGGNTIYF
many TRBJ2-7 TRBD1 TRBV20-1 TGCAGTGCTGGGGACAGGGGAGGTTACGAGCAGTACTTC CSAGDRGGYEQYF
few TRBJ2-7 NA TRBV6-1 TGTGCCAGCCAGCAGGGGGGACCCTCCTACGAGCAGTACTTC CASQQGGPSYEQYF
few TRBJ1-1 NA TRBV19 TGTGCCAGTAGTAGTGGGGTGGTCACTGAAGCTTTCTTT CASSSGVVTEAFF
many TRBJ1-1 NA TRBV29-1 TGCAGCGTTGAACTCCTGACCAGTCGAGCTTTCTTT CSVELLTSRAFF
many TRBJ2-1 TRBD2 TRBV20-1 TGCAGTGCAATCGGGCGGGAGCCAAATGAGCAGTTCTTC CSAIGREPNEQFF
many TRBJ2-3 TRBD1 TRBV19 TGTGCCAGTAGTATAGCTGGGACAGATAGCACAGATACGCAGTATTTT CASSIAGTDSTDTQYF
many TRBJ2-7 NA TRBV4-1 TGCGCCAGCAGCCAAGTCTCCGGGTCCAGAAACTACGAGCAGTACTTC CASSQVSGSRNYEQYF
many TRBJ2-7 TRBD2 TRBV6-2/TRBV6-3 TGTGCCAGCAGTCGGCACCCTTCTAGCGGGAGAAGCTACGAGCAGTACTTC CASSRHPSSGRSYEQYF
many TRBJ1-3 NA TRBV14 TGTGCCAGCAGCCAAGATTGGGGACGGATCTCTGGAAACACCATATATTTT CASSQDWGRISGNTIYF
many TRBJ1-5 TRBD1 TRBV6-6 TGTGCCAGCAGTTACCTTGGGACAGGGGGTCAGCCCCAGCATTTT CASSYLGTGGQPQHF
many TRBJ1-1 NA TRBV12-3/TRBV12-4 TGTGCCAGCAGATTAACTGGGAACACTGAAGCTTTCTTT CASRLTGNTEAFF
many TRBJ2-2 TRBD2 TRBV9 TGTGCCAGCAGCTTTACCCTTAGCGGGGCGGCCGCCGGGGAGCTGTTTTTT CASSFTLSGAAAGELFF
many TRBJ2-7 NA TRBV19 TGTGCCAGTAGTATGCCTGGGGCCGTAACCTACGAGCAGTACTTC CASSMPGAVTYEQYF
many TRBJ1-1 NA TRBV5-1 TGCGCCAGCAGCTTGGCTGGAATGGGTCGAGGGAACACTGAAGCTTTCTTT CASSLAGMGRGNTEAFF
many TRBJ1-6 NA TRBV12-3/TRBV12-4 TGTGCCAGCAGTAATCGGGGGGGCGCGAAATCACCCCTCCACTTT CASSNRGGAKSPLHF
few TRBJ1-5 NA TRBV11-3 TGTGCCAGCAGCTTAGGGATCAGGTGCAATCAGCCCCAGCATTTT CASSLGIRCNQPQHF
few TRBJ1-2 TRBD1 TRBV12-3/TRBV12-4 TGTGCCAGCAGTTTTACCCCCGGACAGGGTGAGGGCAACTATGGCTACACCTTC CASSFTPGQGEGNYGYTF
many TRBJ2-7 TRBD1 TRBV7-9 TGTGCCAGCAGCATGAGACAGGGTGACGAGCAGTACTTC CASSMRQGDEQYF
many TRBJ1-2 TRBD1 TRBV9 TGTGCCAGCAGCCCCACCGGGACAGGCTATGGCTACACCTTC CASSPTGTGYGYTF
many TRBJ1-2 TRBD1 TRBV6-6 TGTGCCAGCAGAGCGGGACAGGGGTATGGCTACACCTTC CASRAGQGYGYTF
many TRBJ2-1 NA TRBV20-1 TGCAGTGCTAGCCCTAGCTCCTACAATGAGCAGTTCTTC CSASPSSYNEQFF
few TRBJ1-1 NA TRBV19 TGTGCCAGTATGAGAGGGACATGGGGGGCTATGAACACTGAAGCTTTCTTT CASMRGTWGAMNTEAFF
many TRBJ2-3 TRBD2 TRBV4-2 TGTGCCAGCAGCCCGGGACTAGCGGGGAGGGTGGATACGCAGTATTTT CASSPGLAGRVDTQYF
few TRBJ2-1 NA TRBV9 TGTGCCAGCAGCCCTAATTTTGGTGGAACCAATGAGCAGTTCTTC CASSPNFGGTNEQFF
many TRBJ1-2 NA TRBV11-2 TGTGCCAGCAGCTTAGTTCGGGGGAACACCTATGGCTACACCTTC CASSLVRGNTYGYTF
many TRBJ2-3 NA TRBV6-6 TGTGCCAGCAGTTACAGGGGGAAAACAGATACGCAGTATTTT CASSYRGKTDTQYF
many TRBJ2-1 NA TRBV7-6 TGTGCCAGCAGCTTCCTGACCCCTGATGAGGGTGGAGGACCCTATGAGCAGTTCTTC CASSFLTPDEGGGPYEQFF
many TRBJ2-1 TRBD1 TRBV30 TGTGCCTGGGGACAGGGGATTGGGCAGTTCTTC CAWGQGIGQFF
NA TRBJ2-7 TRBD1 TRBV3-1 TGTGCCAGCAGCCGCGCGACAGGGGGCGTTTCCGAGCAGTACTTC CASSRATGGVSEQYF
few TRBJ2-3 TRBD1 TRBV5-6 TGTGCCAGCAGCCGAAACCCGGGACAGGGTGGCTGGGGGACGCAGTATTTT CASSRNPGQGGWGTQYF
many TRBJ1-2 TRBD1 TRBV3-1 TGTGCCAGCAGCCAACCGCAGGGGGATAGGGTCACCTTC CASSQPQGDRVTF
many TRBJ2-7 NA TRBV20-1 TGCAGTGCTCAATCGGTCGGGGCTTATAATTACGAGCAGTACTTC CSAQSVGAYNYEQYF
many TRBJ2-3 TRBD1 TRBV12-3/TRBV12-4 TGTGCCAGCAGTTTATCGGGGACAGGGGCTCTCATATGGACAGATACGCAGTATTTT CASSLSGTGALIWTDTQYF
many TRBJ1-6 NA TRBV6-5 TGTGCCAGCAGCTACCGACATGGAGCTTCACCCCTCCACTTT CASSYRHGASPLHF
many TRBJ2-6 TRBD2 TRBV11-1 TGTGCCAGCAGCTTAGTAGCGGGAGGTCACCCTGGGGCCAACGTCCTGACTTTC CASSLVAGGHPGANVLTF
NA TRBJ1-6 NA TRBV7-2 TGTGCCAGCAGCTTAGGAGCTAGGGGAAACAATTCACCCCTCCACTTT CASSLGARGNNSPLHF
few TRBJ2-1 TRBD1 TRBV11-2 TGTGCCAGCAGGCGTCCGGGACAGGGGTACTACAATGAGCAGTTCTTC CASRRPGQGYYNEQFF
NA TRBJ2-2 TRBD2 TRBV10-3 TGTGCCATCAGTGCGGGCCTAGCGGGGGACGGGGAGCTGTTTTTT CAISAGLAGDGELFF
many TRBJ2-2 NA TRBV15 TGTGCCACCAGCAGAGATCCCGCAGGACCCACCGGGGAGCTGTTTTTT CATSRDPAGPTGELFF
few TRBJ2-3 NA TRBV23-1 TGCGCCAGCAGTCAATGTCCCGTCCCAGATACGCAGTATTTT CASSQCPVPDTQYF
NA TRBJ2-6 NA TRBV29-1 TGCAGCGCTCTCGCCGGGGCCAACGTCCTGACTTTC CSALAGANVLTF
many TRBJ2-7 NA TRBV6-5 TGTGCCAGTTCCGGACGGCCCTACGAGCAGTACTTC CASSGRPYEQYF
medium-sized TRBJ2-1 TRBD2 TRBV28 TGTGCCAGCAGTTTATGGATTAGCGGGGAGTTCTACAATGAGCAGTTCTTC CASSLWISGEFYNEQFF
many TRBJ1-1 NA TRBV6-4 TGTGCCAGCAGTGATGTGGAAGGCACTGAAGCTTTCTTT CASSDVEGTEAFF
few TRBJ2-3 NA TRBV2 TGTGCCAGCAGTGTCCACCGAGGGGATACGCAGTATTTT CASSVHRGDTQYF